Each of the 18 T cell receptor beta chains below was sequenced from the same sample in a study of OX40 agonist ivuxolimab in advanced cancers. The assay was immunoSEQ multiplex PCR, and TCRdb's table has in-frame clones only and misses some. The top ten clones hold about 1.3% of a sample with tens of thousands of clones, about nine tenths of them seen once. The starting material was CD4+ or CD8+ T cells sorted from blood, obtained in a trial of the OX40 agonist ivuxolimab. The source is an adult with an advanced solid tumor such as melanoma, head and neck, liver or kidney cancer.

The chain links TRBV10-2 to TRBJ2-5, with 13 bases lining up with TRBD2. Germline lookup yields CDR1 WSHSY and CDR2 SAAADI. The CDR3 runs to 16 residues. V shed 4 bases, J shed 5 bases, and the junction held 7 bases outside the gene matches. The CDR3 DNA is TGCGCCAGCAGTGGTGGACTAGCGGGAGAAGTCGAGACCCAGTACTTC. Its translation: CASSGGLAGEVETQYF.

This clone came up a few times. The chain carries TRBV19 and TRBJ1-5; no clear D. This CDR3 comprises 15 residues. V lost 5 bases to trimming and J lost 11 bases, with 22 bases between them. The V gene's germline CDR1 is LNHDA and CDR2 SQIVND (reference sequence). CDR3 coding DNA: TGTGCCAGTAGTGGGCCCGAGGCCTCCATCCAGGCCCAGCATTTT. It yields the protein CASSGPEASIQAQHF.

This rearrangement joins TRBV5-1 to TRBJ2-3; 8 nucleotides line up with TRBD1. Germline CDR1 and CDR2: SGHRS and YFSETQ. The CDR3 extends over 15 amino acids. The J segment lost 4 bases and the V segment lost 7 bases, leaving 11 bases of the junction unmatched. The CDR3 nucleotides read TGCGCCAGCGACCCCGGACAGGGCGGGGCAGATACGCAGTATTTT. It specifies CASDPGQGGADTQYF.

The V gene is TRBV4-1, the J gene TRBJ1-3; no reliable D call. There are 16 residues in the CDR3. The V end lost 5 bases, the J end lost 0 bases, and 14 bases lay between the germline ends. Germline CDR1 reads MGHRA; CDR2 reads YSYEKL. CDR3 DNA: TGCGCCAGCAGCGGTCAACCGACGGTCTCTGGAAACACCATATATTTT. This gives the protein CASSGQPTVSGNTIYF.

The V call is TRBV7-3, the J call TRBJ1-1; D unclear. Germline V gives CDR1 SGHTA, CDR2 FQGTGA. V was clipped by 1 base and J by 8 bases, with 11 bases between them. This CDR3 is 13 amino acids long. In DNA, the CDR3 is TGTGCCAGCAGCTTAAAGGGATACCGCGAAGCTTTCTTT. This sequence encodes CASSLKGYREAFF.

This clone appeared a single time. This chain connects TRBV18 to TRBJ1-2; 9 positions agree with TRBD1. With V trimmed by 3 bases and J by 3 bases, 2 bases remained unmatched. CDR3 length: 14 amino acids. Germline CDR1 reads KGHSH; CDR2 reads LQKENI. The CDR3 sequence: CASSPGQGHYGYTF. The CDR3 region has the DNA TGTGCCAGCTCACCCGGACAGGGGCACTATGGCTACACCTTC.

The J gene is TRBJ2-5, the V gene TRBV10-3; D might be TRBD1 or TRBD2, each matching 5 bases. The CDR3 spans 14 residues. Germline CDR1 and CDR2: ENHRY and SYGVKD. Between the trimmed V and J ends, which lost 3 bases and 4 bases, there was a span of 12 bases. CDR3 bases: TGTGCCATCAGTGATTTGGGGGACGGAGAGACCCAGTACTTC. Translated: CAISDLGDGETQYF.

This chain connects TRBV6-1 to TRBJ2-7; D is perhaps TRBD1 (5 bases). The germline CDR1 and CDR2 sequences are MNHNS and SASEGT. With 4 bases removed from V and 3 bases from J, the gap between germline ends came to 10 bases. The CDR3 sequence is 13 residues long. The CDR3 DNA sequence: TGTGCCAGCAGTGTTAGCCAGGGCTACGAGCAGTACTTC. This codes for CASSVSQGYEQYF.

This chain's CDR3 is CASSPRSTGELFF. The CDR3 DNA reads as TGTGCCAGCAGTCCCCGGAGCACCGGGGAGCTGTTTTTT. The V gene is TRBV6-4, the J gene TRBJ2-2; no definite D call. Trimming removed 5 bases at V and 4 bases at J, with 8 bases between. This CDR3 is 13 amino acids long. Germline loops: CDR1 MRHNA, CDR2 SNTAGT.

This chain uses TRBV6-5 with TRBJ1-4; 11 bases line up with TRBD1. The CDR3 has 13 amino acids. Per the germline V gene, CDR1 is MNHEY and CDR2 is SVGAGI. Trimming removed 7 bases from V and 8 bases from J; junction bases left unmatched: 3. CDR3 nucleotide sequence: TGTGCCAGCAAAGGACAGGGGGCGGAAAAACTGTTTTTT. Protein sequence: CASKGQGAEKLFF.

The chain combines TRBV7-9 with TRBJ2-5; either TRBD1 or TRBD2 may supply D (5 bases each). CDR1 SEHNR and CDR2 FQNEAQ come from the germline V gene (reference sequence). Trimming left V 5 bases short and J 5 bases short, with 18 bases between. The CDR3 has 15 residues. The chain's CDR3 is CASSRRGDGGETQYF. The CDR3 bases are TGTGCCAGCAGCCGTAGGGGAGACGGTGGGGAGACCCAGTACTTC.

The chain links TRBV4-2 to TRBJ2-1; TRBD2 matches 12 bases. The CDR3 contains 18 residues. V shed 6 bases, J shed 5 bases, and the junction held 14 bases outside the gene matches. Germline CDR1 LGHNA, CDR2 YNFKEQ. The CDR3 coding sequence is TGTGCCAGCAGTACGAGACTAGCGGGAGCCAACGGGGACAATGAGCAGTTCTTC. Translation gives CASSTRLAGANGDNEQFF.

J is TRBJ1-1 and V is TRBV2; 9 bases agree with TRBD1. V dropped 7 bases and J dropped 5; count of bases not matched to a gene: 5. The CDR3 loop spans 13 amino acids. Germline CDR1 SNHLY, CDR2 FYNNEI. CDR3 region: CASKGQGSTEAFF. The CDR3 bases are TGTGCCAGCAAAGGACAGGGGTCGACTGAAGCTTTCTTT. The variable domain in full, completed from reference TRBV2 and TRBJ1-1, reads EPEVTQTPSHQVTQMGQEVILRCVPISNHLYFYWYRQILGQKVEFLVSFYNNEISEKSEIFDDQFSVERPDGSNFTLKIRSTKLEDSAMYFCASKGQGSTEAFFGQGTRLTVV.

The rearrangement joins TRBV9 to TRBJ2-1; 8 bases align to TRBD2. Germline CDR1 and CDR2: SGDLS and YYNGEE. The J segment lost 8 bases and the V segment lost 3 bases, leaving 10 bases of the junction unmatched. The CDR3 is 15 amino acids. CDR3 protein: CASSALPGGRDEQFF. The CDR3 DNA is TGTGCCAGCAGCGCTCTTCCGGGGGGGCGGGATGAGCAGTTCTTC. The full variable domain, its missing parts supplied by reference TRBV9 and TRBJ2-1, is DSGVTQTPKHLITATGQRVTLRCSPRSGDLSVYWYQQSLDQGLQFLIQYYNGEERAKGNILERFSAQQFPDLHSELNLSSLELGDSALYFCASSALPGGRDEQFFGPGTRLTVL.

This chain connects TRBV2 to TRBJ1-5, with D tentatively TRBD1 (5 bases). In germline, CDR1 is SNHLY, CDR2 FYNNEI. Trimming left V 6 bases short and J 1 base short, with 16 bases between. This CDR3 region has 16 residues. The CDR3 nucleotides read TGTGCCAGCAGGATCAGCGGGGGGTTGAGCAATCAGCCCCAGCATTTT. Translation: CASRISGGLSNQPQHF. Drawing the rest from reference TRBV2 and TRBJ1-5, the complete variable domain is EPEVTQTPSHQVTQMGQEVILRCVPISNHLYFYWYRQILGQKVEFLVSFYNNEISEKSEIFDDQFSVERPDGSNFTLKIRSTKLEDSAMYFCASRISGGLSNQPQHFGDGTRLSIL.

The chain has TRBV6-1 and TRBJ1-5; D is perhaps TRBD1 (6 bases). Germline lookup yields CDR1 MNHNS and CDR2 SASEGT. The length of the CDR3 is 14 residues. Trimming took 6 bases from V and 2 from J, leaving 11 bases between them. The CDR3 loop is CASRARGGNQPQHF. The CDR3 region has the DNA TGTGCCAGCAGAGCTAGGGGGGGCAATCAGCCCCAGCATTTT.

The chain combines TRBV11-3 with TRBJ2-5; D unclear. CDR3 size: 13 residues. Germline lookup yields CDR1 SGHNT and CDR2 YENEEA. V lost 3 bases to trimming and J lost 2 bases, with 7 bases between them. The CDR3 spells CASSLGPQETQYF. The CDR3, as DNA: TGTGCCAGCAGCTTGGGCCCTCAAGAGACCCAGTACTTC.

This clone is medium-sized (0.01 to 0.1%) in the sample. V gene TRBV30 combines with J gene TRBJ1-2, with TRBD1 as a possible D gene (6 bases). Germline CDR1 and CDR2: GTSNPN and SVGIG (reference sequence). The CDR3 is 13 amino acids. Trimming left V 5 bases short and J 1 base short, with 11 bases between. In nucleotides, the CDR3 is TGTGCCTGGGGACAGAGCTTTAACTATGGCTACACCTTC. Its protein product is CAWGQSFNYGYTF.